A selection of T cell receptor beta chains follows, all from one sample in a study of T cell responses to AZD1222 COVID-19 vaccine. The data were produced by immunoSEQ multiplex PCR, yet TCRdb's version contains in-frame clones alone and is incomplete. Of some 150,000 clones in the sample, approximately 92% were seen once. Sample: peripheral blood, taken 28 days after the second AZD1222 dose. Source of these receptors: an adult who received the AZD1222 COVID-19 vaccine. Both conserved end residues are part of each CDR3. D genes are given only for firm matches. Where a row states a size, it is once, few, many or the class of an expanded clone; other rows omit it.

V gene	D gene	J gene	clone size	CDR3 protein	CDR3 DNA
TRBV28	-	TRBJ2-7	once	CASNRANEQYF	TGTGCCAGCAACAGGGCCAACGAGCAGTACTTC
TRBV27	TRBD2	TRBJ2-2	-	CASSPIRASGYTGELFF	TGTGCCAGCAGTCCGATAAGGGCTAGCGGCTACACCGGGGAGCTGTTTTTT
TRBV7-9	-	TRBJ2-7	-	CASSLGFAGDEQYF	TGTGCCAGCAGCTTAGGCTTTGCTGGTGACGAGCAGTACTTC
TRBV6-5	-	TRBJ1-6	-	CASSFGLRYNSPLHF	TGTGCCAGCAGTTTTGGTCTGAGGTATAATTCACCCCTCCACTTT
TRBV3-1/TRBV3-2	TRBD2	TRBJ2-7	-	CASSRARESEQYF	TGTGCCAGCAGCCGCGCGCGGGAGAGCGAGCAGTACTTC
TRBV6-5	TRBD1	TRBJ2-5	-	CASNRDRQETQYF	TGTGCCAGCAACCGGGACAGGCAAGAGACCCAGTACTTC
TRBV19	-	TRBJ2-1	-	CASTSSYNEQFF	TGTGCCAGTACTAGCTCCTACAATGAGCAGTTCTTC
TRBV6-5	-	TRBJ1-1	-	CASSYSFGGLYTEAFF	TGTGCCAGCAGTTACTCGTTTGGGGGGCTATACACTGAAGCTTTCTTT
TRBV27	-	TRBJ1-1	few	CASLPQDRNTEAFF	TGTGCCAGCTTGCCCCAAGACAGAAACACTGAAGCTTTCTTT
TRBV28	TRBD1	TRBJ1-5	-	CASSSTGQGPLRRHF	TGTGCCAGCAGTTCCACAGGACAGGGACCCTTGAGAAGGCATTTT
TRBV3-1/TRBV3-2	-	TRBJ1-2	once	CASSQDLNYGYTF	TGTGCCAGCAGCCAAGACTTAAACTATGGCTACACCTTC
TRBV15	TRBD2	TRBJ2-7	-	CATSRSSGRMGEQYF	TGTGCCACCAGCAGATCAAGCGGGAGAATGGGAGAGCAGTACTTC
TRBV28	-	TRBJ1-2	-	CASSSAGPKYGYTF	TGTGCCAGCAGTTCGGCAGGCCCGAAGTATGGCTACACCTTC
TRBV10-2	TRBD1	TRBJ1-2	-	CASGDRAYGYTF	TGCGCCAGCGGAGACAGGGCCTATGGCTACACCTTC